The rows below give T cell receptor beta chains drawn from one sample of a study of Ad26.COV2.S vaccination and SARS-CoV-2 variants. Only in-frame clones appear in the TCRdb table, and some are missing; sequencing was by immunoSEQ multiplex PCR. The sample has over 300,000 clones; about four fifths are singletons. The sample consisted of peripheral blood, taken in a trial of Ad26.COV2.S vaccine versus placebo. The source of these receptors is a person between 18 and 60 years old who received the Ad26.COV2.S COVID-19 vaccine or a placebo. CDR3s include the opening cysteine and the closing phenylalanine or tryptophan. Fields, in order: clone size, J gene, D gene, CDR3 length, V gene, CDR3 DNA, CDR3 protein. The D gene is left open where the match is weak. Where a row states a size, it is once, few, many or the class of an expanded clone; other rows omit it.

>.|TRBJ2-1|.|13|TRBV7-2
TGTGCCAGCAGCGGGGCAGCCTACAATGAGCAGTTCTTC
CASSGAAYNEQFF
>few|TRBJ1-5|.|15|TRBV30
TGTGCCTGGCCTACGGGAGGGGGTCCCAATCAGCCCCAGCATTTT
CAWPTGGGPNQPQHF
>.|TRBJ1-5|.|13|TRBV18
TGTGCCAGCTCGGCAACAGCAAATCAGCCCCAGCATTTT
CASSATANQPQHF
>.|TRBJ2-1|TRBD2|15|TRBV30
TGTGCCTGCACCAACGGACTAGCGGGAGTGAGTGAGCAGTTCTTC
CACTNGLAGVSEQFF
>.|TRBJ1-2|.|14|TRBV3-1/TRBV3-2
TGTGCCAGCAGCCGCAGCAGGGAGGACTATGGCTACACCTTC
CASSRSREDYGYTF
>.|TRBJ2-5|.|13|TRBV19
TGTGCCAGTAGTATCGGGACACCAGAGACCCAGTACTTC
CASSIGTPETQYF
>.|TRBJ1-1|.|13|TRBV12-3/TRBV12-4
TGTGCCAGCAGCCGACTCCAGGACGCTGAAGCTTTCTTT
CASSRLQDAEAFF
>.|TRBJ1-5|.|14|TRBV7-6
TGTGCCAGCAGTTTGGACAGTTTTGGGCAGCCCCAGCATTTT
CASSLDSFGQPQHF
>.|TRBJ1-4|.|14|TRBV7-9
TGTGCCAGCAGCCAGACCAGGGGCGCGGGAAAACTGTTTTTT
CASSQTRGAGKLFF
>.|TRBJ2-6|.|12|TRBV21-1
TGTGGCTGCCGGACTGGGGCCAACGTCCTGACTTTC
CGCRTGANVLTF
>.|TRBJ1-1|TRBD1|14|TRBV9
TGTGCCAGCAGCCCAGGACAGCGGACAGGTGAAGCTTTCTTT
CASSPGQRTGEAFF
>few|TRBJ1-1|.|15|TRBV4-3
TGCGCCAGCAGCCAAGATCACCACCGGGGATCTGAAGCTTTCTTT
CASSQDHHRGSEAFF
>.|TRBJ2-3|.|17|TRBV6-2/TRBV6-3
TGTGCCAGCAGTCCACCCGCCGGGGAAAGTCGGGCAGATACGCAGTATTTT
CASSPPAGESRADTQYF
>.|TRBJ1-6|.|17|TRBV15
TGTGCCACCAGCACCGGACCGGCGCCCTCCTATAATTCACCCCTCCACTTT
CATSTGPAPSYNSPLHF
>.|TRBJ2-1|TRBD2|20|TRBV6-4
TGTGCCACCAACAGTGACGGGAGGACTAGCGGGTGGTGGGCCTACAATGAGCAGTTCTTC
CATNSDGRTSGWWAYNEQFF
>.|TRBJ2-1|.|14|TRBV3-1/TRBV3-2
TGTGCCAGCAGCCAAGAAGGCCGGCGGGGTGAGCAGTTCTTC
CASSQEGRRGEQFF
>.|TRBJ2-7|TRBD1|15|TRBV13
TGTGCCAGCAGCCAAACAGGGGAAGCGTCCTACGAGCAGTACTTC
CASSQTGEASYEQYF
>.|TRBJ1-5|.|14|TRBV3-1/TRBV3-2
TGTGCCAGCAGCCAAGGTTCAGGATATCAGCCCCAGCATTTT
CASSQGSGYQPQHF
>.|TRBJ1-5|.|14|TRBV3-1/TRBV3-2
TGTGCCAGCAGCCAACAGGGGATCAATCAGCCCCAGCATTTT
CASSQQGINQPQHF
>.|TRBJ2-7|.|13|TRBV11-2
TGTGCCAGCAGCTTAGGCGGACCCTACGAGCAGTACTTC
CASSLGGPYEQYF
>.|TRBJ1-3|.|14|TRBV4-2
TGTGCCAGCAGCCGATTTGGCTCTGGAAACACCATATATTTT
CASSRFGSGNTIYF
>.|TRBJ1-2|.|13|TRBV23-1
TGCGCCAGCCCCCGGACGGCATTGGATGGCTACACCTTC
CASPRTALDGYTF
>once|TRBJ1-4|.|16|TRBV3-1/TRBV3-2
TGTGCCAGCAGCCTCCTGGGGGGGGAGGAATATGAAAAACTGTTTTTT
CASSLLGGEEYEKLFF
>.|TRBJ1-2|TRBD1|14|TRBV2
TGTGCCAGCAGCTGGGACAGGGGGGACTATGGCTACACCTTC
CASSWDRGDYGYTF
>few|TRBJ1-1|.|14|TRBV6-5
TGTGCCAGCAGTTACCCCGGACTCAACACTGAAGCTTTCTTT
CASSYPGLNTEAFF
>.|TRBJ2-1|.|13|TRBV11-3
TGTGCCAGCAGCTTAAACAGGGCGGGTGAGCAGTTCTTC
CASSLNRAGEQFF
>.|TRBJ1-2|.|13|TRBV9
TGTGCCAGCAGCGCTTCGGACGGTTATGGCTACACCTTC
CASSASDGYGYTF
>once|TRBJ1-1|.|14|TRBV15
TGTGCCACCAGCAGACCAATCGAGGGAGGTGAAGCTTTCTTT
CATSRPIEGGEAFF